The 17 T cell receptor beta chains below all came from one sample that was sequenced in a study of cytomegalovirus exposure and HLA in healthy donors. 60 Vbeta and 13 Jbeta primers were used in PCR. The data were produced by immunoSEQ multiplex PCR, yet TCRdb's version contains in-frame clones alone and is incomplete. Here the sample spans about 120,000 clones, about 83% being singletons. Sequencing was carried out using PBMCs. These receptor sequences come from a female donor in good health and CMV-seronegative.

Written as DNA, the CDR3 is TGTGCCAGCAGCCCCGAACAGTTGAGAGAAAAACTGTTTTTT. Protein: CASSPEQLREKLFF. The chain links TRBV7-6 to TRBJ1-4; unclear D gene. CDR1 and CDR2 from the germline V gene are SGHVS and FNYEAQ. The ends were cut back, 5 bases at V and 8 bases at J, with 15 bases in the middle. CDR3 length: 14 amino acids. Combining the CDR3 with reference TRBV7-6 and TRBJ1-4 gives the whole variable domain GAGVSQSPRYKVTKRGQDVALRCDPISGHVSLYWYRQALGQGPEFLTYFNYEAQQDKSGLPNDRFSAERPEGSISTLTIQRTEQRDSAMYRCASSPEQLREKLFFGSGTQLSVL.

The chain joins TRBV10-1 to TRBJ2-2, with a weak D call TRBD2 (6 bases). V dropped 6 bases and J dropped 5 bases, with 16 bases sitting between them. The CDR3 covers 15 residues. Germline CDR1 is WNHNN and CDR2 is SYGVQD (reference sequence). The CDR3 DNA reads as TGCGCCAGCAGCCCGGGGGACGGAGATACCGGGGAGCTGTTTTTT. It encodes CASSPGDGDTGELFF.

This chain uses TRBV18 with TRBJ1-2, with a weak D call TRBD1 (5 bases). The V gene lost 3 bases and the J gene lost 3 bases, with 14 bases spanning the gap. Germline V gene sequence: CDR1 KGHSH, CDR2 LQKENI. The CDR3 consists of 15 residues. The CDR3 sequence is CASSPTGELHYGYTF. The CDR3 region has the DNA TGTGCCAGCTCACCCACAGGCGAACTTCACTATGGCTACACCTTC.

Regarding this clone: An end of the junction differs from the germline gene, which may be a read error. The rearrangement uses TRBV30 and TRBJ1-1; weak D call: TRBD1 (5 bases). This CDR3 spans 11 amino acids. Germline V gene data show CDR1 as GTSNPN and CDR2 as SVGIG (reference sequence). This CDR3 reads CAWSRITGLSF. DNA for the CDR3: TGTGCCTGGAGTCGAATTACGGGACTCTCTTTT.

This rearrangement joins TRBV9 to TRBJ2-7; 7 bases fit TRBD2. There are 16 residues in the CDR3. V dropped 0 bases and J dropped 0; count of bases not matched to a gene: 6. The V gene's germline CDR1 is SGDLS and CDR2 YYNGEE. CDR3 in amino acids: CASSVGDGGYSYEQYF. The DNA of the CDR3 is TGTGCCAGCAGCGTAGGTGACGGGGGGTACTCCTACGAGCAGTACTTC.

The gene calls are TRBV6-5 and TRBJ2-7; D gene uncertain. The V end was cut by 6 bases, the J end by 0 bases, with 15 bases between. Germline-derived CDR1 and CDR2 are MNHEY and SVGAGI. This CDR3 is 15 amino acids long. CDR3 in DNA: TGTGCCAGCAGCCCCGTCCAGATAAACTCCTACGAGCAGTACTTC. This codes for CASSPVQINSYEQYF.

This chain uses TRBV6-1 with TRBJ1-5, with D unclear. Germline CDR1 reads MNHNS; CDR2 reads SASEGT. The CDR3 spans 18 residues. Trimming took off 0 bases at V and 5 bases at J, with 20 bases between the two ends. Here the CDR3 reads CASSEARGVGSSDQPQHF. CDR3 nucleotide sequence: TGTGCCAGCAGTGAAGCGCGCGGCGTGGGGAGCTCGGATCAGCCCCAGCATTTT.

This clone has more than one count but fewer than ten. The chain links TRBV5-5 to TRBJ2-2; 7 bases line up with TRBD2. Germline CDR1 and CDR2: SGHKS and YYEKEE (reference sequence). The CDR3 contains 15 residues. J gave up 4 bases and V 7 bases, and 10 bases lay outside the gene matches. CDR3 amino acids: CASHDGGGLTGELFF. The CDR3 DNA reads TGTGCCAGCCACGATGGGGGGGGACTCACCGGGGAGCTGTTTTTT.

This rearrangement joins TRBV19 to TRBJ2-1; D call uncertain. V lost 3 bases and J lost 0, with 6 bases in between. The germline V gene encodes CDR1 LNHDA and CDR2 SQIVND (reference sequence). This CDR3 contains 14 residues. DNA of the CDR3: TGTGCCAGTAGTATCGACATCTCCTACAATGAGCAGTTCTTC. Its translation is CASSIDISYNEQFF.

The rearrangement uses TRBV27 and TRBJ1-1, with D perhaps matching TRBD1 (6 bases). Trimming took 1 base from V and 6 from J, leaving 12 bases between them. The CDR3 sequence is 14 residues long. The germline V gene encodes CDR1 MNHEY and CDR2 SMNVEV (reference sequence). In DNA, the CDR3 is TGTGCCAGCAGTTTATTGGCAGGGGCCGCTGAAGCTTTCTTT. Its protein product is CASSLLAGAAEAFF.

V is TRBV10-1 and J is TRBJ2-5; unclear D gene. The CDR3 consists of 13 residues. The V gene's germline CDR1 is WNHNN and CDR2 SYGVQD (reference sequence). The DNA for the CDR3 is TGCCCCACCGGCGAGCGAATCCAAGAGACCCAGTACTTC. This gives the protein CPTGERIQETQYF.

This clone has just a few counts. This chain uses TRBV5-6 with TRBJ1-1; 9 bases fit TRBD1. The CDR3 has 15 amino acids. J gave up 4 bases and V 1 base, and 5 bases lay outside the gene matches. Germline CDR1 is SGHDT and CDR2 is YYEEEE. The CDR3: CASSLWDRVVTEAFF. CDR3 coding DNA: TGTGCCAGCAGCTTGTGGGACAGGGTGGTCACTGAAGCTTTCTTT.

The rearrangement uses TRBV5-1 and TRBJ1-1; TRBD1 agrees at 7 bases. The CDR3 is 14 amino acids. Germline CDR1 reads SGHRS; CDR2 reads YFSETQ. The J segment lost 5 bases and the V segment lost 2 bases, leaving 6 bases of the junction unmatched. The CDR3 here is CASSLLQGGTEAFF. The CDR3 DNA reads as TGCGCCAGCAGCTTATTGCAGGGGGGTACTGAAGCTTTCTTT. Looking up the rest from reference TRBV5-1 and TRBJ1-1 gives the full variable domain: KAGVTQTPRYLIKTRGQQVTLSCSPISGHRSVSWYQQTPGQGLQFLFEYFSETQRNKGNFPGRFSGRQFSNSRSEMNVSTLELGDSALYLCASSLLQGGTEAFFGQGTRLTVV.

The chain carries TRBV10-3 and TRBJ2-2, with 7 bases that match TRBD2. The CDR3 runs to 14 residues. Germline values: CDR1 ENHRY, CDR2 SYGVKD. The ends lost 4 bases at V and 6 bases at J; junction bases unmatched: 5. In DNA, the CDR3 is TGTGCCATCAGTGGAGTGGGGGGGGCCGGGGAGCTGTTTTTT. Its translation is CAISGVGGAGELFF.

As for this clone: Germline and junction disagree at one end, which may indicate a read error. CDR3 sequence: CASSLGPVADQCF. The CDR3 DNA reads TGTGCCAGCAGCTTAGGTCCAGTGGCGGATCAGTGTTTC. This sequence joins TRBV11-2 and TRBJ2-7, with D hard to call. This CDR3 spans 13 amino acids. The V gene's germline CDR1 is SGHAT and CDR2 FQNNGV.

The chain joins TRBV13 to TRBJ1-5; 8 bases map to TRBD1. Germline V gives CDR1 PRHDT, CDR2 FYEKMQ (reference sequence). The CDR3 covers 14 residues. Trimming took 3 bases from V and 5 from J; bases not matched to a gene: 3. In DNA, the CDR3 is TGTGCCAGCAGCTTTTCAGGGGGCTATCAGCCCCAGCATTTT. Its protein product is CASSFSGGYQPQHF.

The chain carries TRBV5-1 and TRBJ2-7; 8 positions match TRBD1. Per the germline V gene, CDR1 is SGHRS and CDR2 is YFSETQ. V dropped 0 bases and J dropped 5; count of bases not matched to a gene: 7. The CDR3 spans 15 residues. In DNA form, the CDR3 reads TGCGCCAGCAGCTTGGGGACAGGGATGTACGACGAGCAGTACTTC. This gives the protein CASSLGTGMYDEQYF. Using reference TRBV5-1 and TRBJ2-7 for the parts outside the CDR3, the full variable domain is KAGVTQTPRYLIKTRGQQVTLSCSPISGHRSVSWYQQTPGQGLQFLFEYFSETQRNKGNFPGRFSGRQFSNSRSEMNVSTLELGDSALYLCASSLGTGMYDEQYFGPGTRLTVT.